Shown below are 8 T cell receptor beta chains from a single sample sequenced in a study of CXCR3-negative and CXCR3-positive naive CD8 T cells. UMI-labeled 5' RACE TRB cDNA libraries were prepared from the cells. TCRdb reprocessed the 5' RACE reads and keeps a single row for each CDR3 protein, giving no DNA. Recorded for this sample: over 100,000 distinct CDR3 sequences. Sequencing was performed on naive CXCR3- CD8+ T cells from blood. Subset indicated: CD45RO-CCR7+CD27+CD95- naive CD8+ T cells lacking CXCR3 (TNR3-). The receptor source for this set is a human donor in good health. Some clones in this sample may be carry-over from other donors' samples.

The chain is built from TRBV18 and TRBJ2-2. The CDR3 runs 18 residues. Looked up from germline, CDR1 is KGHSH and CDR2 is LQKENI. The CDR3 spells CASSPPGSPDLNTGELFF.

The rearrangement joins TRBV5-1 to TRBJ2-7; TCRdb picks TRBD1, but there is no DNA to check that call. Germline-derived CDR1 and CDR2 are SGHRS and YFSETQ. This CDR3 comprises 15 residues. The CDR3 loop reads CASREGRGSSYEQYF.

The chain couples TRBV12-3 or TRBV12-4 to TRBJ2-1; TCRdb reports TRBD1, a call that lacks DNA to check it against. The CDR3 loop spans 14 amino acids. CDR3 region: CATRLGASYNEQFF.

The chain joins TRBV7-2 to TRBJ1-1; TCRdb reports TRBD1, a call that lacks DNA to check it against. CDR1 is SGHTA, CDR2 FQGNSA, per germline. The CDR3 runs to 13 residues. The CDR3 region is CASRSGGSTEAFF.

The V gene is TRBV29-1, the J gene TRBJ2-5; the TCRdb call, TRBD1, lacks DNA for checking. This CDR3 is 15 amino acids long. From germline, CDR1 is SQVTM and CDR2 ANQGSEA. Here the CDR3 reads CSAFGGGIPPETQYF.

The chain couples TRBV12-3 or TRBV12-4 to TRBJ2-5; the D call of TRBD2 rests on TCRdb alone, since no DNA is present to check it. CDR3 size: 14 residues. CDR3 region: CASSSEGRGETQYF.

The chain combines TRBV7-9 with TRBJ1-4. CDR1 SEHNR and CDR2 FQNEAQ come from the germline V gene (reference sequence). The CDR3 sequence is 15 residues long. CDR3 protein: CASSSGPATNEKLFF.

J is TRBJ2-1 and V is TRBV28; with no DNA, the TCRdb D assignment of TRBD1 cannot be verified. The CDR3 extends over 17 amino acids. Germline CDR1 MDHEN, CDR2 SYDVKM. CDR3 residues: CASTRRPGQSLYNEQFF.